The clone carrying this TCR beta chain has ten or more counts. The ends lost 6 bases at V and 6 bases at J; junction bases unmatched: 6. Germline values: CDR1 SEHNR, CDR2 FQNEAQ (reference sequence). The CDR3 sequence is 14 residues long. TCRdb re-derived calls from the 5' RACE reads in MiXCR, one entry per CDR3 protein. The table has around 310,000 distinct CDR3 sequences, approximately 4% seen once. These data come from a study of T cells after yellow fever vaccination. J is TRBJ2-7 and V is TRBV7-9; 12 bases line up with TRBD1. The sample consisted of PBMCs, taken 15 days after the yellow fever booster vaccination. This clonotype was obtained from a young man who received the YFV17D yellow fever vaccine. The CDR3 sequence is CASSPGTGGGEQYF. The CDR3 DNA reads as TGTGCCAGCAGTCCCGGGACAGGGGGCGGCGAGCAGTACTTC.